The clone carrying this T cell receptor (beta chain) came up a few times. Its matching antigen is unknown. The CDR3 runs 13 residues. Germline values: CDR1 LNHDA, CDR2 SQIVND (reference sequence). V was shortened by 5 bases and J by 7 bases, with 11 bases between the two germline ends. PCR employed 60 Vbeta and 13 Jbeta primers. In the study's own analysis: Unique TCR beta chains numbered roughly 80 million in a later analysis, with roughly 11 million shared. The repertoire was sequenced with immunoSEQ multiplex PCR; TCRdb's copy has only in-frame clones and lacks some. V, J and clone size reflect that table, while D and trimming were determined from the DNA. The data contain about 140,000 clones, about a tenth of them singletons. This entry is derived from a study of cytomegalovirus exposure and HLA in healthy donors. Across the study: T cells numbering about 200 million yielded approximately 100 million unique TCR beta sequences in an earlier analysis.

Study-level results: In vitro data verified a few CMV-associated chains as specific for CMV antigens.

The sequenced sample consisted of PBMCs. The TCR sequence derives from a male donor in good health and CMV-seronegative. The chain combines TRBV19 with TRBJ2-2; D might be TRBD1 (6 bases). CDR3 sequence (DNA): TGTGCCAGTAGTGTCCAAGGGGGCGGGGAGCTGTTTTTT. Translation gives CASSVQGGGELFF.